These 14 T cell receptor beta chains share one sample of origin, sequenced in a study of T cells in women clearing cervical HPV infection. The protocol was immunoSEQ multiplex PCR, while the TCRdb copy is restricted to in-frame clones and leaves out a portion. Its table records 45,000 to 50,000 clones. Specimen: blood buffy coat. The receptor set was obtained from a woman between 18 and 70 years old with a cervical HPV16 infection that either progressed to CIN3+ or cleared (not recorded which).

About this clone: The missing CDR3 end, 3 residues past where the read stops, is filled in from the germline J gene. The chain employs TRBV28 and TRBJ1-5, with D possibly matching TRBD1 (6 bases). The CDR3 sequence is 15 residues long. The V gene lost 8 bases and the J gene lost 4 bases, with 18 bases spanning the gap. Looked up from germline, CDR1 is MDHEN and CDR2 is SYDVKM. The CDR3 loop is CASFIGTRGNQPQHF. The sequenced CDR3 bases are TGTGCCAGCTTTATCGGGACAAGGGGGAATCAGCCC. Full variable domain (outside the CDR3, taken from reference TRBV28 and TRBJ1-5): DVKVTQSSRYLVKRTGEKVFLECVQDMDHENMFWYRQDPGLGLRLIYFSYDVKMKEKGDIPEGYSVSREKKERFSLILESASTNQTSMYLCASFIGTRGNQPQHFGDGTRLSIL.

CDR3 protein: CAISGAGGNEQYF. Partial CDR3 DNA: TGTGCCATCAGTGGCGCAGGGGGGAACGAG. This rearrangement joins TRBV10-3 to TRBJ2-7; D may be TRBD1 (7 bases). Read sequence stops 3 residues before the CDR3 end, and the germline J gene provides the missing end. The length of the CDR3 is 13 residues. The V gene lost 4 bases and the J gene lost 5 bases, with 12 bases spanning the gap. Germline V gene data show CDR1 as ENHRY and CDR2 as SYGVKD.

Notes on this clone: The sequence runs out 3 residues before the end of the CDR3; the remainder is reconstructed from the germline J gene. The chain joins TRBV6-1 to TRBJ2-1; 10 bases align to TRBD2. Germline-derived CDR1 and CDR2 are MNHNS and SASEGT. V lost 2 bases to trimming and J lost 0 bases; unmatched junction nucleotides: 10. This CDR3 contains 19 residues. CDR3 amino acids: CASSEQGLAGVRSYNEQFF. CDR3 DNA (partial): TGTGCCAGCAGTGAACAAGGGCTAGCGGGGGTTCGCTCCTACAATGAG.

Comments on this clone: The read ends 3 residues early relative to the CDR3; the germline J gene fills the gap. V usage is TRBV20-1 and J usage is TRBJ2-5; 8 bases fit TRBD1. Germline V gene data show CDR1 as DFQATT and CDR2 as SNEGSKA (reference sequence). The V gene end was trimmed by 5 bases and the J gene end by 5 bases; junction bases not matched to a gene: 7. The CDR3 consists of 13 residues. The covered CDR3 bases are TGCAGTGCTCTTCCCCAGGGGGCGGAGACC. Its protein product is CSALPQGAET. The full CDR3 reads CSALPQGAETQYF.

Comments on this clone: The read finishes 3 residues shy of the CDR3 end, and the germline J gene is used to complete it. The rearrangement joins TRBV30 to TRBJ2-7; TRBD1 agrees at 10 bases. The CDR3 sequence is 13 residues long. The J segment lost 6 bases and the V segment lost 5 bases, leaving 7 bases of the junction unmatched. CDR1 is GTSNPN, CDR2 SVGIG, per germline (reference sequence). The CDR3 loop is CAWDGTGAGEQYF. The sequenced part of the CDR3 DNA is TGTGCCTGGGACGGGACAGGGGCTGGCGAG.

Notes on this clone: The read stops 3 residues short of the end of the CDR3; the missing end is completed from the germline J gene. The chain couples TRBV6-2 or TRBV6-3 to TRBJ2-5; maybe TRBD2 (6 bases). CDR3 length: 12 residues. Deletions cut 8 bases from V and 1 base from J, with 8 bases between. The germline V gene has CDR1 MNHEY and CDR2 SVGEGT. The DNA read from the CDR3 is TGTGCCAGCTGGGGACTCCAAGAGACC. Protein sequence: CASWGLQET. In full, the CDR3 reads CASWGLQETQYF.

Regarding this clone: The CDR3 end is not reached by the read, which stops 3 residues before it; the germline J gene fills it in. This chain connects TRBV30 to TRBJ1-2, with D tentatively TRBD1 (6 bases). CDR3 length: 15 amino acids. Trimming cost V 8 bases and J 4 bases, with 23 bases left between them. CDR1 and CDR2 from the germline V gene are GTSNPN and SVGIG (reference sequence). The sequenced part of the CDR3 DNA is TGTGCCCGACACCATATACAGGGATCAGGCTATGGC. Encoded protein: CARHHIQGSGYG. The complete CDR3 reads CARHHIQGSGYGYTF.

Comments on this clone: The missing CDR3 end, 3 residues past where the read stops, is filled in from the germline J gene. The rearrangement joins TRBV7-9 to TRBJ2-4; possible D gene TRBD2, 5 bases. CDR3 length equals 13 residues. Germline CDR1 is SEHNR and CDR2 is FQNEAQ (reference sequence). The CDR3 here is CASSLGQARGQYF. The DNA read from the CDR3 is TGTGCCAGCAGCTTAGGTCAGGCTCGGGGT.

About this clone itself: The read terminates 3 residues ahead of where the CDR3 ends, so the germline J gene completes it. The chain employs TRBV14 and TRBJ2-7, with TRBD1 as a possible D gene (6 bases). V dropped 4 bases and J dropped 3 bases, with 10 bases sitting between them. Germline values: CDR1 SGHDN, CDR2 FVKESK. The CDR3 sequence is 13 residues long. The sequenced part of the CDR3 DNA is TGTGCCAGCAGCCTCGGGACATTCTACGAG. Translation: CASSLGTFYE. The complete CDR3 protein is CASSLGTFYEQYF. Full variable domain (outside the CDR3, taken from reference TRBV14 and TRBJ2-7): EAGVTQFPSHSVIEKGQTVTLRCDPISGHDNLYWYRRVMGKEIKFLLHFVKESKQDESGMPNNRFLAERTGGTYSTLKVQPAELEDSGVYFCASSLGTFYEQYFGPGTRLTVT.

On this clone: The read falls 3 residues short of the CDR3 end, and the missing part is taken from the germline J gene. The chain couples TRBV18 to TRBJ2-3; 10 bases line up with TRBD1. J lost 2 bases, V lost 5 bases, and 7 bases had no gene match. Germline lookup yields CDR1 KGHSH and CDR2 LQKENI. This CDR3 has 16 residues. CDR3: CASSVAGTGATDTQYF. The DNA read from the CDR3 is TGTGCCAGCTCAGTGGCTGGGACAGGGGCCACAGATACG.

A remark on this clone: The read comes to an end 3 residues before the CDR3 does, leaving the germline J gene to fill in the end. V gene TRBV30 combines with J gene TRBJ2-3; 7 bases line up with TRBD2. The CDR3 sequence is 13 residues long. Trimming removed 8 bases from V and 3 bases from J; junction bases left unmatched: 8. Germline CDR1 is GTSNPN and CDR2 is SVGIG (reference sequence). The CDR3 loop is CAQNKRETDTQYF. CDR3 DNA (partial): TGTGCCCAAAACAAGCGGGAAACAGATACG.

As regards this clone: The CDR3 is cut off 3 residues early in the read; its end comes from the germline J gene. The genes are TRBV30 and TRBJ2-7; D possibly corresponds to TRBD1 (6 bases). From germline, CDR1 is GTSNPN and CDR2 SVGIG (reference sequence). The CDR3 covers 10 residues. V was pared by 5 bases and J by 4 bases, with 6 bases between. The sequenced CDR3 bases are TGTGCCTGGGGACAGTACGAG. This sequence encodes CAWGQYE. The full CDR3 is CAWGQYEQYF.

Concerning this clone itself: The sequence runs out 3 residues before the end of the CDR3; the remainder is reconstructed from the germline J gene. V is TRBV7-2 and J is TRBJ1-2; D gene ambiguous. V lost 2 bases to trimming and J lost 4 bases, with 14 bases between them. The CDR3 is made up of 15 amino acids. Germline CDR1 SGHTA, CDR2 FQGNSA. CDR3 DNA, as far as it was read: TGTGCCAGCAGCTTATCAACAGATGCTCCCTATGGC. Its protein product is CASSLSTDAPYG. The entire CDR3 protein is CASSLSTDAPYGYTF.

Incomplete CDR3 DNA: TGCGCCAGCAGCTTGGAGGGGACTAGCACAGATACG. Protein sequence: CASSLEGTSTDT. From start to end, the CDR3 is CASSLEGTSTDTQYF. The rearrangement links TRBV5-1 to TRBJ2-3; maybe TRBD2 (6 bases). With the read ending 3 residues before the CDR3 end, the germline J gene is used to fill in that end. V was pared by 0 bases and J by 0 bases, with 8 bases between. Germline CDR1 reads SGHRS; CDR2 reads YFSETQ. This CDR3 region has 15 residues.